This is a list of T cell receptor beta chains from one sample in a study of blood T cells in healthy people across ages. TCRdb reprocessed the 5' RACE reads with MiXCR, giving one entry per CDR3 protein. Of fewer than 900,000 distinct CDR3 sequences in the sample, 40% to 45% were seen once. Specimen: blood. These receptor sequences come from a woman aged 55-69 years in good health. Each CDR3 is given with its conserved first and last residue. D genes are given only for firm matches. The size field is filled for only some rows; it gives once, few, many or a size class.

clone size,V gene,D gene,J gene,CDR3 protein,CDR3 DNA
.,TRBV7-2,.,TRBJ1-1,CASSLAEDGRDTEAFF,TGTGCCAGCAGCTTAGCTGAGGACGGAAGAGACACTGAAGCTTTCTTT
.,TRBV6-1,.,TRBJ1-2,CASSERTAGNYGYTF,TGTGCCAGCAGTGAAAGGACAGCGGGGAACTATGGCTACACCTTC
few,TRBV12-3/TRBV12-4,TRBD2,TRBJ2-7,CASSLTSGYEQYF,TGTGCCAGCAGTTTAACTAGCGGTTACGAGCAGTACTTC
few,TRBV12-3/TRBV12-4,TRBD2,TRBJ2-3,CASSSRGASGGALNTQYF,TGTGCCAGCAGTTCCCGTGGGGCTAGCGGGGGGGCCCTTAATACGCAGTATTTT
.,TRBV4-1,.,TRBJ2-1,CASSQDQGAFGSQFF,TGCGCCAGCAGTCAAGATCAAGGGGCATTTGGCTCGCAGTTCTTC
.,TRBV6-2/TRBV6-3,.,TRBJ1-5,CASNQTLGSQPQHF,TGTGCCAGCAACCAGACCCTGGGTAGTCAGCCCCAGCATTTT
.,TRBV7-2,TRBD2,TRBJ2-7,CASSLRGLAGLLSYEQYF,TGTGCCAGCAGCTTACGGGGACTAGCGGGATTACTTTCCTACGAGCAGTACTTC
few,TRBV12-3/TRBV12-4,.,TRBJ2-1,CASTKGGTNTYNEQFF,TGTGCCAGCACCAAAGGCGGGACAAACACCTACAATGAGCAGTTCTTC
.,TRBV20-1,TRBD2,TRBJ2-3,CSGRASGTGTQYF,TGCAGTGGACGTGCTAGCGGAACAGGTACGCAGTATTTT
.,TRBV9,.,TRBJ1-3,CASSKDGISGNTIYF,TGTGCCAGCAGCAAGGACGGAATCTCTGGAAACACCATATATTTT
.,TRBV5-1,.,TRBJ2-5,CASSTGIQETQYF,TGCGCCAGCAGCACAGGGATCCAAGAGACCCAGTACTTC
.,TRBV24-1,.,TRBJ2-1,CATSDTSGATYNEQFF,TGTGCCACCAGTGATACCTCGGGGGCGACCTACAATGAGCAGTTCTTC
few,TRBV24-1,.,TRBJ2-3,CATSELDTQYF,TGTGCCACCAGTGAGTTGGATACGCAGTATTTT
.,TRBV18,.,TRBJ2-7,CASSPSRDYEQYF,TGTGCCAGCTCCCCGAGTAGGGACTACGAGCAGTACTTC
.,TRBV11-1,TRBD2,TRBJ2-3,CASSLGLAGIGDTQYF,TGTGCCAGCAGCCTCGGACTAGCGGGGATTGGAGATACGCAGTATTTT
few,TRBV20-1,.,TRBJ2-5,CSASPTGAGETQYF,TGCAGTGCTAGCCCTACGGGAGCCGGGGAGACCCAGTACTTC
.,TRBV28,.,TRBJ2-1,CASSLGTLSYNEQFF,TGTGCCAGCAGTTTAGGGACCCTATCTTATAATGAGCAGTTCTTC
few,TRBV24-1,TRBD1,TRBJ2-5,CATSDLGTGRETQYF,TGTGCCACCAGTGATTTGGGGACAGGGCGAGAGACCCAGTACTTC